The next 18 T cell receptor beta chains were all read from a single sample in a study of cytomegalovirus exposure and HLA in healthy donors. The primer mix had 60 Vbeta and 13 Jbeta primers. Assay used: immunoSEQ multiplex PCR; TCRdb lists only in-frame clones, some missing. Among some 93,000 clones listed, around 10% were seen once. Material for sequencing was PBMCs. The receptors come from a man aged 50-59 years in good health and CMV-seropositive.

This clone was counted a few times. This chain links TRBV19 with TRBJ2-3; tentatively, D is TRBD2 (5 bases). Trimming removed 6 bases from V and 1 base from J, with 5 bases in between. The CDR3 consists of 12 residues. The germline CDR1 and CDR2 sequences are LNHDA and SQIVND (reference sequence). The CDR3 region is CASREGTDTQYF. CDR3 sequence (DNA): TGTGCCAGTAGGGAGGGCACAGATACGCAGTATTTT.

CDR3 amino acids: CASSFRVAKNIQYF. The DNA for the CDR3 is TGTGCCAGCAGCTTCAGGGTCGCCAAAAACATTCAGTACTTC. The chain carries TRBV11-2 and TRBJ2-4, with D possibly matching TRBD1 (5 bases). The V end lost 3 bases, the J end lost 1 base, and 7 bases lay between the germline ends. Germline loops: CDR1 SGHAT, CDR2 FQNNGV. The CDR3 has 14 amino acids.

There are a few counts of this clone. CDR3 in amino acids: CASSLAFRGQGNQPQHF. The CDR3 DNA follows: TGTGCCAGCAGCTTAGCCTTTAGGGGGCAGGGAAATCAGCCCCAGCATTTT. V and J are TRBV7-9 and TRBJ1-5; the match to TRBD1 covers 7 bases. This CDR3 comprises 17 residues. Looked up from germline, CDR1 is SEHNR and CDR2 is FQNEAQ (reference sequence). V dropped 0 bases and J dropped 4; count of bases not matched to a gene: 9.

V gene TRBV7-9 combines with J gene TRBJ1-1; 7 bases map to TRBD1. The CDR3 extends over 18 amino acids. V trimming: 5 bases; J trimming: 1 base; junction bases outside the gene matches: 16. Germline-derived CDR1 and CDR2 are SEHNR and FQNEAQ (reference sequence). DNA for the CDR3: TGTGCCAGCAGCCGGTCCCCTGTTCCGGGACAGAAGAACACTGAAGCTTTCTTT. Its protein is CASSRSPVPGQKNTEAFF.

This sequence joins TRBV11-1 and TRBJ2-1; a possible D gene is TRBD2 (5 bases). Germline V gene sequence: CDR1 SGHAT, CDR2 FQDESV (reference sequence). V dropped 1 base and J dropped 7 bases, with 17 bases sitting between them. The CDR3 loop spans 16 amino acids. The CDR3 nucleotides are TGTGCCAGCAGCTTAGAACTACCACGACCGGGGAATGAGCAGTTCTTC. This codes for CASSLELPRPGNEQFF. The whole variable domain, remainder taken from reference TRBV11-1 and TRBJ2-1, is EAEVAQSPRYKITEKSQAVAFWCDPISGHATLYWYRQILGQGPELLVQFQDESVVDDSQLPKDRFSAERLKGVDSTLKIQPAELGDSAMYLCASSLELPRPGNEQFFGPGTRLTVL.

This clone is labeled medium-sized. J is TRBJ1-5 and V is TRBV6-6; D may be TRBD1 (5 bases). The CDR3 covers 15 residues. V lost 5 bases, J lost 4 bases, and 15 bases lay in between. Germline V lookup: CDR1 MNHNY, CDR2 SVGAGI (reference sequence). The CDR3 region is CASSDPTATNQPQHF. The CDR3 DNA follows: TGTGCCAGCAGTGACCCGACAGCTACTAATCAGCCCCAGCATTTT.

This clone was detected only a few times. This sequence joins TRBV2 and TRBJ1-5; TRBD1 might be the D (6 bases). There are 18 residues in the CDR3. Germline V gene sequence: CDR1 SNHLY, CDR2 FYNNEI. V lost 7 bases to trimming and J lost 2 bases, with 24 bases between them. The DNA for the CDR3 is TGTGCCAGCAACACCCTCGGGACATTAAGCAATGGCAATCAGCCCCAGCATTTT. It specifies CASNTLGTLSNGNQPQHF.

This clone was counted a few times. This sequence joins TRBV5-6 and TRBJ2-7; TRBD1 matches 10 bases. V trimming: 4 bases; J trimming: 6 bases; junction bases outside the gene matches: 7. Germline V lookup: CDR1 SGHDT, CDR2 YYEEEE. The CDR3 loop spans 14 amino acids. The CDR3 DNA sequence: TGTGCCAGCAGCCGTCGGGACAGGGGATTCGAGCAGTACTTC. It translates to CASSRRDRGFEQYF.

By sample fraction, this clone is medium-sized. Additional DNA sequences in this sample encode the identical CDR3. The V gene is TRBV18, the J gene TRBJ1-1; 8 bases line up with TRBD1. Trimming removed 4 bases from V and 4 bases from J; junction bases left unmatched: 5. Germline CDR1 KGHSH, CDR2 LQKENI. CDR3 size: 14 residues. The CDR3 reads CASSQITGGTEAFF. The CDR3 DNA reads as TGTGCCAGCTCACAGATAACAGGGGGCACTGAAGCTTTCTTT.

There are a few counts of this clone. The chain links TRBV15 to TRBJ2-5; D is possibly TRBD1 (5 bases). This CDR3 spans 13 amino acids. V was trimmed by 4 bases and J by 11 bases, leaving 17 bases between them. Germline CDR1 LNHNV, CDR2 YYDKDF (reference sequence). The CDR3: CATSIGQGSEQYF. CDR3 coding DNA: TGTGCCACCAGCATTGGTCAGGGAAGTGAGCAGTACTTC.

To note about this clone: The sample holds other DNA sequences that translate to the same CDR3. The chain has TRBV6-1 and TRBJ1-1, with D uncertain. The germline V gene has CDR1 MNHNS and CDR2 SASEGT. V lost 6 bases and J 1 base, leaving 3 bases between the germline ends. The CDR3 covers 11 residues. CDR3 in amino acids: CASSRNTEAFF. Written as DNA, the CDR3 is TGTGCCAGCAGCAGGAACACTGAAGCTTTCTTT.

The chain couples TRBV6-6 to TRBJ1-5, with a tentative D call TRBD1 (5 bases). From germline, CDR1 is MNHNY and CDR2 SVGAGI (reference sequence). V dropped 6 bases and J dropped 6 bases, with 18 bases sitting between them. CDR3 length: 15 amino acids. CDR3 sequence reads: CASRNRGTAGQPQHF. The CDR3 DNA reads TGTGCCAGCAGAAATCGAGGGACTGCGGGTCAGCCCCAGCATTTT.

The CDR3 DNA reads TGTGCCAGCAGACCCCCGGGACAGGGAGCCGAGCAGTACTTC. Its protein is CASRPPGQGAEQYF. This chain connects TRBV7-9 to TRBJ2-7; 9 nucleotides agree with TRBD1. CDR3 length equals 14 residues. V dropped 6 bases and J dropped 6; count of bases not matched to a gene: 9. Germline CDR1 reads SEHNR; CDR2 reads FQNEAQ (reference sequence).

This clone occurred a few times. This sequence joins TRBV25-1 and TRBJ1-5; no firm D call. V was cut by 4 bases and J by 6 bases, with 16 bases left in between. The CDR3 sequence is 15 residues long. Germline V lookup: CDR1 MGHDK, CDR2 SYGVNS. The CDR3 reads CASSGSDGESQPQHF. CDR3 in DNA: TGTGCCAGCAGTGGGAGCGACGGGGAGAGTCAGCCCCAGCATTTT.

V and J are TRBV6-6 and TRBJ2-1, with 9 bases matching TRBD1. The length of the CDR3 is 15 residues. Germline trimming cut 1 base from V and 7 bases from J; bases unmatched to any gene: 5. CDR1 is MNHNY and CDR2 is SVGAGI in the germline V gene (reference sequence). The chain's CDR3 is CASSYYDRGKNEQFF. DNA for the CDR3: TGTGCCAGCAGTTACTACGACAGGGGGAAGAATGAGCAGTTCTTC.

CDR3 DNA: TGTGCCAGCAGCACAAGGACTAGCAGACAAGAGACCCAGTACTTC. Translating gives CASSTRTSRQETQYF. V is TRBV7-8 and J is TRBJ2-5; 8 bases fit TRBD2. Trimming cost V 5 bases and J 2 bases; bases outside gene matches: 7. Germline CDR1 and CDR2: SGHVS and FQNEAQ. The length of the CDR3 is 15 residues.

This clone appeared a few times. Other DNA sequences in this specimen translate into the identical CDR3. J is TRBJ1-2 and V is TRBV25-1; D is possibly TRBD1 (5 bases). The length of the CDR3 is 15 residues. CDR1 and CDR2 from the germline V gene are MGHDK and SYGVNS. Trimming pared 2 bases from V and 7 bases from J, leaving 17 bases between. CDR3 DNA sequence: TGTGCCAGCAGTGAAGGAGGGGTCGGTCTTTTTGGCTACACCTTC. It specifies CASSEGGVGLFGYTF.

This clone occurred a few times. The chain recombines TRBV15 with TRBJ2-1, with 8 bases that match TRBD2. CDR1 LNHNV and CDR2 YYDKDF come from the germline V gene (reference sequence). After removal of 1 base from V and 7 bases from J, the junction contained 9 bases not matched to a gene. This CDR3 is built from 16 residues. The CDR3 spells CATSRGFTAGVNEQFF. CDR3 bases: TGTGCCACCAGCAGAGGTTTTACAGCGGGAGTTAATGAGCAGTTCTTC.